Below, 15 T cell receptor beta chains from the same sample are listed, as sequenced in a study of cytomegalovirus exposure and HLA in healthy donors (dated by TCRdb to the late 2010s). Library construction relied on the immunoSEQ multiplex PCR assay. A mixture of 60 forward primers for TCR Vbeta segments and 13 reverse primers for TCR Jbeta segments was used in the multiplex PCR. TCRdb took over this immuneACCESS table, retaining in-frame rearrangements with V and J assigned. Such tables are incomplete; in checked studies, under half of the missing clones stem from an unresolved V gene, and the remainder is unexplained. For this sample there are roughly 160,000 clones; roughly 79% appear just once. 1.3% of the sample comes from the top ten. Source material: PBMCs. Receptors originate from a man under 40 in good health and CMV-seronegative.

The chain is built from TRBV18 and TRBJ1-2; 9 bases fit TRBD1. J was trimmed by 7 bases and V by 5 bases; bases with no gene match: 14. The CDR3 length is 16 residues. Per germline, CDR1 KGHSH and CDR2 LQKENI. The chain's CDR3 is CASSSGQHRGLSGYTF. The CDR3 DNA reads TGTGCCAGCTCATCAGGACAGCACAGGGGGCTGTCTGGCTACACCTTC. Full variable domain (remainder filled in from reference TRBV18 and TRBJ1-2): NAGVMQNPRHLVRRRGQEARLRCSPMKGHSHVYWYRQLPEEGLKFMVYLQKENIIDESGMPKERFSAEFPKEGPSILRIQQVVRGDSAAYFCASSSGQHRGLSGYTFGSGTRLTVV.

With respect to this clone: This sample also contains other DNA sequences that code for the same CDR3. The chain links TRBV7-8 to TRBJ1-1; 7 nucleotides align to TRBD1. Germline V gives CDR1 SGHVS, CDR2 FQNEAQ. Germline trimming cut 2 bases from V and 1 base from J; bases unmatched to any gene: 1. The CDR3 covers 14 residues. Here the CDR3 DNA reads TGTGCCAGCAGCTTAAGACAGGGGAACACTGAAGCTTTCTTT. It yields the protein CASSLRQGNTEAFF.

This clone occurred once. The chain is built from TRBV18 and TRBJ2-2; 10 nucleotides align to TRBD1. The CDR3 sequence is 16 residues long. With V trimmed by 3 bases and J by 7 bases, 8 bases remained unmatched. Germline lookup yields CDR1 KGHSH and CDR2 LQKENI. The CDR3 loop is CASSPFDRGHDGELFF. The DNA of the CDR3 is TGTGCCAGCTCACCGTTCGACAGGGGGCACGACGGGGAGCTGTTTTTT.

Comments on this clone: At one boundary the junction diverges from the germline segment, which might be a read error. CDR3 nucleotides: TGTGCTAGCAGTGGTACAAAAGAACAAGAGGCCCAGTACTTC. Translation: CASSGTKEQEAQYF. The chain couples TRBV7-7 to TRBJ2-5; no firm D call. This CDR3 region has 14 residues. Germline V lookup: CDR1 SSHAT, CDR2 FNYEAQ (reference sequence).

This clone was seen a single time. V usage is TRBV10-1 and J usage is TRBJ2-1; D gene unclear. The germline V gene encodes CDR1 WNHNN and CDR2 SYGVQD (reference sequence). Trimming left V 3 bases short and J 4 bases short, with 7 bases between. This CDR3 comprises 13 residues. Here the CDR3 reads CASSENRYNEQFF. In DNA form, the CDR3 reads TGCGCCAGCAGTGAAAACAGATACAATGAGCAGTTCTTC.

The chain links TRBV5-1 to TRBJ2-7; D might be TRBD2 (5 bases). Trimming took 4 bases from V and 5 from J, leaving 13 bases between them. The CDR3 runs to 13 residues. CDR1 and CDR2 (germline): SGHRS, YFSETQ. CDR3 DNA: TGCGCCAGCAGCCCCTCGGGGTTTGACGAGCAGTACTTC. The encoded protein is CASSPSGFDEQYF.

This clone has only one observation. The chain combines TRBV4-1 with TRBJ2-3; D is possibly TRBD1 (5 bases). V gave up 1 base and J gave up 1 base, with 9 bases separating them. The CDR3 is made up of 15 amino acids. CDR1 MGHRA and CDR2 YSYEKL come from the germline V gene. CDR3 DNA sequence: TGCGCCAGCAGCCAAGGGGCCAGGGGCACAGATACGCAGTATTTT. It yields the protein CASSQGARGTDTQYF.

The chain is built from TRBV2 and TRBJ2-5; 7 nucleotides line up with TRBD1. Germline CDR1 reads SNHLY; CDR2 reads FYNNEI. CDR3 length equals 14 residues. The trim removed 6 bases at V and 0 bases at J, leaving 4 bases unmatched. The CDR3 DNA reads as TGTGCCAGCAGCGGGACAGAGTACCAAGAGACCCAGTACTTC. Protein product: CASSGTEYQETQYF.

This rearrangement joins TRBV9 to TRBJ2-7, with D possibly being TRBD2 (6 bases). With 4 bases removed from V and 6 bases from J, the gap between germline ends came to 17 bases. The length of the CDR3 is 14 residues. Germline-derived CDR1 and CDR2 are SGDLS and YYNGEE. The chain's CDR3 is CASSPPPGLGEQYF. In DNA, the CDR3 is TGTGCCAGCAGCCCACCCCCGGGACTGGGCGAGCAGTACTTC.

This chain connects TRBV5-4 to TRBJ2-5, with a weak D call TRBD1 (5 bases). The CDR3 runs to 13 residues. Trimming shortened V by 2 bases and J by 5 bases, and 10 bases separated the two germline ends. CDR1 and CDR2 (germline): SGHNT, YYREEE (reference sequence). The CDR3 DNA follows: TGTGCCAGCAGCTTTCAGGGTGGGGAGACCCAGTACTTC. It is translated as CASSFQGGETQYF.

This chain links TRBV10-2 with TRBJ2-5, with unresolved D. The J call may be faulty, since TRBJ2-7 better matches the DNA end. The germline gives CDR1 WSHSY, CDR2 SAAADI. This CDR3 has 14 residues. CDR3 protein: CASSDPRQLYEQYF. The CDR3 nucleotides are TGCGCCAGCAGTGATCCGCGGCAGCTCTACGAGCAGTACTTC.

The V call is TRBV5-1, the J call TRBJ1-1, with D maybe TRBD1 (5 bases). Germline values: CDR1 SGHRS, CDR2 YFSETQ. Between the trimmed V and J ends, which lost 0 bases and 5 bases, there was a span of 14 bases. The CDR3 has 15 residues. The CDR3 loop is CASSLASGIKTEAFF. CDR3 DNA: TGCGCCAGCAGCTTGGCGTCAGGGATAAAGACTGAAGCTTTCTTT.

This chain links TRBV5-6 with TRBJ2-1, with D perhaps TRBD1 (5 bases). From germline, CDR1 is SGHDT and CDR2 YYEEEE. The CDR3 runs to 14 residues. V gave up 0 bases and J gave up 8 bases, with 12 bases separating them. CDR3 in DNA: TGTGCCAGCAGCTTGGCGGCTCAGGGCGATGAGCAGTTCTTC. This translates into CASSLAAQGDEQFF.

The chain joins TRBV6-5 to TRBJ2-1; TRBD2 agrees at 10 bases. This CDR3 region has 16 residues. Germline assignment: CDR1 MNHEY and CDR2 SVGAGI. V was clipped by 0 bases and J by 9 bases; unmatched bases: 8. The CDR3 nucleotides read TGTGCCAGCAGTTACTCGTCTAGCGGGAGTAGTGGTGAGCAGTTCTTC. Translation: CASSYSSSGSSGEQFF.

The genes are TRBV5-1 and TRBJ2-6, with 9 positions matching TRBD1. The ends lost 5 bases at V and 0 bases at J; junction bases unmatched: 6. Per germline, CDR1 SGHRS and CDR2 YFSETQ. The CDR3 contains 17 residues. The CDR3 DNA sequence: TGCGCCAGCAGGCCGGGACAGGGTTCCTCTGGGGCCAACGTCCTGACTTTC. Translated: CASRPGQGSSGANVLTF.